This TCR beta chain is from a study of T cell changes during pregnancy in multiple sclerosis. Measured with immunoSEQ multiplex PCR; TCRdb has only the in-frame clones, and not every one. The table shows approximately 65,000 clones, with roughly nine tenths occurring only once. The CDR3 spans 13 residues. Germline assignment: CDR1 LGHNA and CDR2 YSLEER. V lost 0 bases and J lost 6, with 9 bases in between. This specimen was CD4+ T cells from peripheral blood mononuclear cells, taken in the first trimester of pregnancy. The source is a female donor with multiple sclerosis, enrolled in a pregnancy study. The genes are TRBV4-3 and TRBJ2-7; D perhaps matches TRBD2 (5 bases). The CDR3 DNA reads as TGCGCCAGCAGCCAAGAACGGGCGGGCGAGCAGTACTTC. This gives the protein CASSQERAGEQYF.